This T cell receptor (beta chain) is drawn from a study of T cells in Graves' hyperthyroidism and ophthalmopathy. Germline CDR1 and CDR2: SGDLS and YYNGEE. The CDR3 is 18 residues long. V was pared by 4 bases and J by 9 bases, with 29 bases between. In its sample, this clonotype was seen many times. Researchers took RNA transcripts and amplified the TCR beta CDR3 regions from them. The HTBI set primed first-round TCR CDR3 RT-PCR. Each CDR3 protein gets one entry after TCRdb re-called the multiplex PCR reads with MiXCR. The sample lists approximately 640,000 distinct CDR3 sequences, 17% occurring once. The genes are TRBV9 and TRBJ2-1; weak D call: TRBD2 (7 bases). This receptor was taken from a man over 45 with Graves' hyperthyroidism. The sequencing input was blood. CDR3 sequence (DNA): TGTGCCAGCAGCCCCAAGGGGGGAGCGGGACGCGGCTGGGGTGAGCAGTTCTTC. Translating gives CASSPKGGAGRGWGEQFF.